This is a list of T cell receptor beta chains from one sample in a study of T cell responses to AZD1222 COVID-19 vaccine. Only in-frame clones appear in the TCRdb table, and some are missing; sequencing was by immunoSEQ multiplex PCR. The sample has 90,000 to 110,000 clones, about 88% seen once; the top ten hold about 15%. The sample here was peripheral blood, taken on day 0 of AZD1222 vaccination. The receptor source for this set is an adult in good health. CDR3s include the opening cysteine and the closing phenylalanine or tryptophan.

TRBV5-4	TRBJ1-2	CASSLPGGDGLGYTF
TRBV5-1	TRBJ2-5	CASSEQGGEETQYF
TRBV28	TRBJ1-6	CASSSDSGLVSSYNSPLHF
TRBV12-3/TRBV12-4	TRBJ2-1	CASSFSRAEQFF
TRBV19	TRBJ1-5	CASSIVTGIGANQPQHF
TRBV7-9	TRBJ2-1	CASSSLLAGGPGQFF
TRBV18	TRBJ1-5	CASSPLDGNQPQHF
TRBV4-3	TRBJ1-2	CASSQDPNSQYGYTF
TRBV6-6	TRBJ1-1	CASLKGSGNTEAFF
TRBV10-3	TRBJ2-3	CAISGGGKVSSTDTQYF
TRBV19	TRBJ2-3	CASSTPGTGKGYTQYF
TRBV5-4	TRBJ1-3	CASSFTGGNTIYF
TRBV6-1	TRBJ1-5	CASSEVPGQLQPQHF
TRBV11-2	TRBJ2-7	CASSPTGTGGAYEQYF
TRBV7-8	TRBJ1-3	CASSVTGSSGNTIYF
TRBV18	TRBJ1-1	CASSPGGGRSEAFF
TRBV13	TRBJ1-2	CASSQGAGSYYGYTF
TRBV3-1/TRBV3-2	TRBJ1-6	CASSQQGDSPLHF
TRBV7-2	TRBJ1-1	CASSGQGPNEAFF
TRBV11-2	TRBJ2-7	CASSLDGSGGNPYEQYF
TRBV7-2	TRBJ2-2	CASSLLGSNTGELFF
TRBV9	TRBJ2-5	CASSPRGGGETQYF
TRBV3-1/TRBV3-2	TRBJ1-1	CASSLGTGATEAFF
TRBV7-2	TRBJ2-5	CASSFMGLAGGSQETQYF
TRBV7-2	TRBJ1-6	CASSTRGTINSPLHF
TRBV2	TRBJ1-1	CASSQRTGPSTEAFF
TRBV18	TRBJ1-5	CASSPPGGQPQHF
TRBV10-3	TRBJ2-5	CAISDRGGETQYF
TRBV9	TRBJ1-1	CASSVGGSTEAFF
TRBV19	TRBJ1-2	CASSRDRGGYGYTF
TRBV14	TRBJ1-1	CASRLSGGNTEAFF
TRBV3-1/TRBV3-2	TRBJ2-1	CASSQGGPFPSHEQFF
TRBV29-1	TRBJ1-2	CSVEEDSYGYTF
TRBV9	TRBJ1-6	CASSVGPGSSYNSPLHF
TRBV7-2	TRBJ2-7	CASSYDRVHEQYF
TRBV6-5	TRBJ1-5	CASSYSGTGGGQPQHF
TRBV12-3/TRBV12-4	TRBJ2-7	CASSALIGYEQYF
TRBV10-3	TRBJ1-4	CAINNRVGEKLFF
TRBV6-5	TRBJ1-1	CASSPGSANTEAFF
TRBV4-3	TRBJ2-2	CASSQRGAGTGELFF
TRBV13	TRBJ1-2	CASSLEGYGYTF